The 7 T cell receptor beta chains reported below all come from one sample, sequenced in a study of blood T cell repertoires in COVID-19 (dated by TCRdb to between 2020 and 2021). To prepare the library, the immunoSEQ multiplex PCR assay was applied. The immuneACCESS repertoire file appears here via TCRdb, limited to in-frame rearrangements. These files lack a portion of the clones; in checked studies, under half of the deficit traces to unresolved V genes, and the cause of the others is not known. This sample holds under 200,000 clones; approximately 85% were observed only once. Around 5.7% of the sample is held by the ten biggest clonotypes. Sequencing was done on a sample of PBMCs or T cells enriched from blood (not recorded which). These TCRs come from a middle-aged man with acute COVID-19.

V is TRBV6-5 and J is TRBJ2-2; 8 nucleotides line up with TRBD1. Germline V gene lookup returns CDR1 MNHEY and CDR2 SVGAGI. Trimming at V came to 4 bases and at J to 5 bases, leaving 6 bases not matched to a gene. CDR3 length: 15 amino acids. The CDR3 region is CASSSGTGGTGELFF. DNA for the CDR3: TGTGCCAGCAGTTCCGGGACAGGTGGGACCGGGGAGCTGTTTTTT.

This chain joins TRBV27 and TRBJ2-2; D is uncertain. V was shortened by 0 bases and J by 7 bases, with 9 bases between the two germline ends. Germline assignment: CDR1 MNHEY and CDR2 SMNVEV (reference sequence). The CDR3 contains 14 residues. CDR3 coding DNA: TGTGCCAGCAGTTTATCTCCCAGATACGGGGAGCTGTTTTTT. Its protein is CASSLSPRYGELFF.

The chain uses TRBV5-1 and TRBJ2-2, with 7 bases identical to TRBD1. The V gene end was trimmed by 3 bases and the J gene end by 5 bases; junction bases not matched to a gene: 7. The germline gives CDR1 SGHRS, CDR2 YFSETQ. CDR3 length equals 15 residues. In DNA, the CDR3 is TGCGCCAGCAGCTCCCAGGACAGGATGACCGGGGAGCTGTTTTTT. As protein: CASSSQDRMTGELFF.

The chain joins TRBV6-5 to TRBJ2-7, with 9 bases aligning to TRBD2. Germline V CDR1 and CDR2: MNHEY, SVGAGI. V lost 8 bases and J lost 3; bases outside the gene matches: 5. The CDR3 totals 13 residues. CDR3 DNA sequence: TGTGCCAGCCAAAGGACTAGCGTCTACGAGCAGTACTTC. This gives the protein CASQRTSVYEQYF.

The rearrangement uses TRBV19 and TRBJ2-7, with TRBD2 matching over 12 bases. The CDR3 extends over 13 amino acids. Per germline, CDR1 LNHDA and CDR2 SQIVND (reference sequence). The junction had 3 bases not matched to a gene; V was cut back by 6 bases and J by 6 bases. CDR3 loop: CASSPGLAGEQYF. In nucleotides, the CDR3 is TGTGCCAGTAGCCCGGGACTAGCGGGCGAGCAGTACTTC.

The chain is built from TRBV5-1 and TRBJ2-1, with 8 bases fitting TRBD2. The CDR3 sequence is 16 residues long. Germline V gives CDR1 SGHRS, CDR2 YFSETQ. The J segment lost 6 bases and the V segment lost 4 bases, leaving 12 bases of the junction unmatched. CDR3 residues: CASSPGAGEEFNEQFF. Here the CDR3 DNA reads TGCGCCAGCAGCCCGGGAGCGGGAGAAGAATTCAATGAGCAGTTCTTC.

The V call is TRBV3-1 (or the pseudogene TRBV3-2), the J call TRBJ2-7; D unresolved. V lost 7 bases to trimming and J lost 4 bases, with 20 bases between them. Germline V gene data show CDR1 as LGHDT and CDR2 as YNNKEL (reference sequence). The CDR3 is made up of 15 amino acids. The CDR3 DNA sequence: TGTGCCAGCACCTATCAACCAGGCCCCCAATACGAGCAGTACTTC. Protein sequence: CASTYQPGPQYEQYF.